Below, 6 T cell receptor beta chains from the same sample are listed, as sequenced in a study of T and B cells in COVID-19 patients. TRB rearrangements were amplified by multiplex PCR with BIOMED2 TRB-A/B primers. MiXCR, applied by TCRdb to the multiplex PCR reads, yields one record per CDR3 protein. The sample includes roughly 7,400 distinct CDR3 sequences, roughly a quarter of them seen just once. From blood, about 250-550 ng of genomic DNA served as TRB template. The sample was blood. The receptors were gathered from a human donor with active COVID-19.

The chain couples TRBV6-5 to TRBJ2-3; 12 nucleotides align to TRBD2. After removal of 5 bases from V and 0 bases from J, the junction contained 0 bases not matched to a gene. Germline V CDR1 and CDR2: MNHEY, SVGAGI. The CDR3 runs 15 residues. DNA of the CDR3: TGTGCCAGCAGTCTAGCGGGAGGGAGCACAGATACGCAGTATTTT. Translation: CASSLAGGSTDTQYF.

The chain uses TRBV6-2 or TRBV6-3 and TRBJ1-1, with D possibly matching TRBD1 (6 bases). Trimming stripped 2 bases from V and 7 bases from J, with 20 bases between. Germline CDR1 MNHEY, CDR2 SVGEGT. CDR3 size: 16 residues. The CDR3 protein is CASSYGGSGVGREAFF. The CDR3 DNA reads TGTGCCAGCAGTTACGGGGGGTCAGGGGTTGGGCGTGAAGCTTTCTTT.

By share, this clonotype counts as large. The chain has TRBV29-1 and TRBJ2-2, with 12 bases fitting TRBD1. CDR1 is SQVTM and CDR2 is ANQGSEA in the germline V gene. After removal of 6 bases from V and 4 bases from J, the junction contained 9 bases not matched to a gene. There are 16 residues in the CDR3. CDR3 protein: CSVWLPGQGATGELFF. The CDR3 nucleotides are TGCAGCGTGTGGCTACCGGGACAGGGGGCCACCGGGGAGCTGTTTTTT.

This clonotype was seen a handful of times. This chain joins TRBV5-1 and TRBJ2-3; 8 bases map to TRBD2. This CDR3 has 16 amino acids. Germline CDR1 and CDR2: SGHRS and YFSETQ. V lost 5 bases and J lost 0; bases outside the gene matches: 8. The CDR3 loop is CASSITGLASTDTQYF. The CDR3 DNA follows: TGCGCCAGCAGTATAACAGGACTAGCTAGCACAGATACGCAGTATTTT.

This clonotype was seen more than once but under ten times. The CDR3 here is CASSAETREIDEQFF. CDR3 nucleotides: TGTGCCAGCAGCGCTGAGACGCGGGAGATCGATGAGCAGTTCTTC. The V call is TRBV7-2, the J call TRBJ2-1; 7 bases agree with TRBD2. The CDR3 runs 15 residues. Unmatched junction bases numbered 12, after V lost 5 bases and J lost 8 bases. Germline CDR1 is SGHTA and CDR2 is FQGNSA.

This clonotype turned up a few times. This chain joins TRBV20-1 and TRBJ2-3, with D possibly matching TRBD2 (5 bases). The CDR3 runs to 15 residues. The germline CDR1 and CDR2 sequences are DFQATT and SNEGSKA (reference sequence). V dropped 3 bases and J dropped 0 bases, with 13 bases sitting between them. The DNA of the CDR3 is TGCAGTGCTAGGTTGCTAGCAGCTAGCACAGATACGCAGTATTTT. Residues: CSARLLAASTDTQYF.